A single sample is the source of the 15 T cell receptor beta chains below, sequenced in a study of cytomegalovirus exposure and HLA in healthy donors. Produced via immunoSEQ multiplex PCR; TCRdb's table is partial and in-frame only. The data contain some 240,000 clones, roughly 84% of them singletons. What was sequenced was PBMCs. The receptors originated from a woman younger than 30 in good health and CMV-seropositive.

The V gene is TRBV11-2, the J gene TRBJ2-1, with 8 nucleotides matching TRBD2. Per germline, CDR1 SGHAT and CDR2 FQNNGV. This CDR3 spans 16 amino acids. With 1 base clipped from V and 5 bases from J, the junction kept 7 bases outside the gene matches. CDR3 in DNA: TGTGCCAGCAGCTTAGGTAGGCTAGCGGGTCACAATGAGCAGTTCTTC. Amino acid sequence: CASSLGRLAGHNEQFF.

CDR3 protein: CASSDGQGDNEQYF. The CDR3 DNA is TGTGCCAGCAGCGACGGACAGGGCGACAACGAGCAGTACTTC. This chain uses TRBV9 with TRBJ2-7; 8 nucleotides align to TRBD1. After removal of 3 bases from V and 5 bases from J, the junction contained 7 bases not matched to a gene. CDR3 length: 14 amino acids. Germline assignment: CDR1 SGDLS and CDR2 YYNGEE.

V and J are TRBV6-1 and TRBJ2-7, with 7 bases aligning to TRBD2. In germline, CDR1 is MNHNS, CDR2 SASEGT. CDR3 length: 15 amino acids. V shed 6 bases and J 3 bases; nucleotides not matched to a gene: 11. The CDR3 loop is CASSRPREGYYEQYF. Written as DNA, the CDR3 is TGTGCCAGCAGCCGACCTAGGGAGGGTTACTACGAGCAGTACTTC.

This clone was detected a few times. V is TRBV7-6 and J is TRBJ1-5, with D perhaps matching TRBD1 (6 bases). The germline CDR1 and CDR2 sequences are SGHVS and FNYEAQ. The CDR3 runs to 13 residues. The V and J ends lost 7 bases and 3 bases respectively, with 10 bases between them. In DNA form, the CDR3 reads TGTGCCAGCACTACAGGGCCCAATCAGCCCCAGCATTTT. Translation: CASTTGPNQPQHF.

In DNA form, the CDR3 reads TGTGCCAGCAGACAAACAGGGTTGGGCACCGGGGAGCTGTTTTTT. The encoded protein is CASRQTGLGTGELFF. The J gene is TRBJ2-2, the V gene TRBV28; weak D call: TRBD1 (6 bases). Between the trimmed V and J ends, which lost 6 bases and 4 bases, there was a span of 15 bases. This CDR3 is built from 15 residues. Looked up from germline, CDR1 is MDHEN and CDR2 is SYDVKM.

In DNA, the CDR3 is TGTGCCAGCAGCTTAGGACTAGCGGGTTACAATGAGCAGTTCTTC. Protein: CASSLGLAGYNEQFF. The chain has TRBV7-9 and TRBJ2-1; the match to TRBD2 covers 10 bases. CDR1 is SEHNR, CDR2 FQNEAQ, per germline (reference sequence). The CDR3 runs to 15 residues. J lost 4 bases, V lost 1 base, and 1 base had no gene match.

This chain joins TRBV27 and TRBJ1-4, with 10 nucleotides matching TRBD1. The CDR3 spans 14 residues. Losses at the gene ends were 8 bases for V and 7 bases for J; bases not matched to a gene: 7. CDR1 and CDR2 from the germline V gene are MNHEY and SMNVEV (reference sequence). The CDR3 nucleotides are TGTGCCAGCCAAGCGACAGGGGGCGGTGAAAAACTGTTTTTT. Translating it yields CASQATGGGEKLFF.

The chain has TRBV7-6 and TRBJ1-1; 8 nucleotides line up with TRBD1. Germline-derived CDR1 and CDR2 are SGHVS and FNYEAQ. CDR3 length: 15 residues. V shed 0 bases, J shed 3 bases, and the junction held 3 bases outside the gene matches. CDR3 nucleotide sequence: TGTGCCAGCAGCTTAGCGGGACAGGCCTACACTGAAGCTTTCTTT. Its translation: CASSLAGQAYTEAFF.

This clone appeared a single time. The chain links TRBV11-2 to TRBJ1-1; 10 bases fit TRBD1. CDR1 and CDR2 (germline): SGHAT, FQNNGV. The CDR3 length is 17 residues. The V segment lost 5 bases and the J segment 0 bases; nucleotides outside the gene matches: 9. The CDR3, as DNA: TGTGCCAGCAGCCCGGGGAGGGACAGGGGATTGAACACTGAAGCTTTCTTT. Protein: CASSPGRDRGLNTEAFF. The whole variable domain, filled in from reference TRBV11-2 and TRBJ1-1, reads EAGVAQSPRYKIIEKRQSVAFWCNPISGHATLYWYQQILGQGPKLLIQFQNNGVVDDSQLPKDRFSAERLKGVDSTLKIQPAKLEDSAVYLCASSPGRDRGLNTEAFFGQGTRLTVV.

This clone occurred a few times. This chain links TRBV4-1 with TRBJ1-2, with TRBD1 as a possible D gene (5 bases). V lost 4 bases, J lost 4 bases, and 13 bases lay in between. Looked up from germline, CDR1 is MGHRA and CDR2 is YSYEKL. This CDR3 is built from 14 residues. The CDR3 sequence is CASSPVGAVYGYTF. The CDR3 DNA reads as TGCGCCAGCAGCCCCGTTGGGGCCGTCTATGGCTACACCTTC.

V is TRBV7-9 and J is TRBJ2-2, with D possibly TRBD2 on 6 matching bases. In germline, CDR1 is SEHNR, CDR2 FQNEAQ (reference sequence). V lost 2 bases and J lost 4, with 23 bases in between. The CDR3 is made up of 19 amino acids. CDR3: CASSLIGVVEGSSTGELFF. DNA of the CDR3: TGTGCCAGCAGCTTAATCGGGGTGGTGGAGGGGTCGAGCACCGGGGAGCTGTTTTTT.

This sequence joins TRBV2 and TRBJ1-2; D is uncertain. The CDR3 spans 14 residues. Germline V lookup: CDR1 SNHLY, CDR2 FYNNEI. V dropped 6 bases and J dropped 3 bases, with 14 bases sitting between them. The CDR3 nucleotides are TGTGCCAGCAGGGCCCACGGGAGTGACTATGGCTACACCTTC. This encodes CASRAHGSDYGYTF.

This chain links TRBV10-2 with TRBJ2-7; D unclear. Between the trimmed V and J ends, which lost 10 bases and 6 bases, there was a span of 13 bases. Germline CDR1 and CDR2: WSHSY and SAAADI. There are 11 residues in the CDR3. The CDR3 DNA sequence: TGCGCCACCTCTGATGGAGCCGAGCAGTACTTC. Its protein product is CATSDGAEQYF.

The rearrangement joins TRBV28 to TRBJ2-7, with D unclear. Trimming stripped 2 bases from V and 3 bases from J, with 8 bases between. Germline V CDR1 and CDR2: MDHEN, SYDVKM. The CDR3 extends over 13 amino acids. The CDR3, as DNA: TGTGCCAGCAGTTTAGCCGCCTACTACGAGCAGTACTTC. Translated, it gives CASSLAAYYEQYF.

This chain's CDR3 is CASSELAGGRYEQFF. As DNA, the CDR3 is TGTGCCAGCAGTGAGCTAGCGGGAGGGAGGTATGAGCAGTTCTTC. This rearrangement joins TRBV6-1 to TRBJ2-1, with 12 nucleotides matching TRBD2. Trimming took 3 bases from V and 8 from J; bases not matched to a gene: 5. The CDR3 spans 15 residues. Per germline, CDR1 MNHNS and CDR2 SASEGT.